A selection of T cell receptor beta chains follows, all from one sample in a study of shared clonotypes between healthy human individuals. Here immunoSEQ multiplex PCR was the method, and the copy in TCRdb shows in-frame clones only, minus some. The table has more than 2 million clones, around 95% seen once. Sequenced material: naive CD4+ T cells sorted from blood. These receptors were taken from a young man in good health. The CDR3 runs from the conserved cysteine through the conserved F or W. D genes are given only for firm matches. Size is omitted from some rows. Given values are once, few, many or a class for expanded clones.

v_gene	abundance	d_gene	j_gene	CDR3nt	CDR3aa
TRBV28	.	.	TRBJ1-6	TGTGCCAGCAGCCTCCAACGGCGCACCTATAATTCACCCCTCCACTTT	CASSLQRRTYNSPLHF
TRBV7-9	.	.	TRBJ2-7	TGTGCCAGCAGCTCGAGGGACACTTCCTACGAGCAGTACTTC	CASSSRDTSYEQYF
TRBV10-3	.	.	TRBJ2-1	TGTGCCACCTGGCCCGGGGGTTCCAATGAGCAGTTCTTC	CATWPGGSNEQFF
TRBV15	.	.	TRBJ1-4	TGTGCCACCAGCTTCCGGACACCTCTCGGTGAAAAACTGTTTTTT	CATSFRTPLGEKLFF
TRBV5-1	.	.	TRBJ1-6	TGCGCCAGCAAGGACGGAGCGAGTAATTCACCCCTCCACTTT	CASKDGASNSPLHF
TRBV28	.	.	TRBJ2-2	TGTGCCAGCAGTTTGCCAGATACCACGAACACCGGGGAGCTGTTTTTT	CASSLPDTTNTGELFF
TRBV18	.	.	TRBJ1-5	TGTGCCAGCTCACCACAGGGAGGGAATCAGCCCCAGCATTTT	CASSPQGGNQPQHF
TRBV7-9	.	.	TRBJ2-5	TGTGCCAGCAGCGTAGGCCCTACGGGTAAAGAGACCCAGTACTTC	CASSVGPTGKETQYF
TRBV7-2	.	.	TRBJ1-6	TGTGCCAGCAGCTTAGGACCAGGGGTAGGGGGTTCACCCCTCCACTTT	CASSLGPGVGGSPLHF
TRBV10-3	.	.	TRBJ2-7	TGTGCCATCAGCGGTAACTCCTACGAGCAGTACTTC	CAISGNSYEQYF
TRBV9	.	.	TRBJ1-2	TGTGCCAGCAGCGGTCGGGGGGAATATGGCTACACCTTC	CASSGRGEYGYTF
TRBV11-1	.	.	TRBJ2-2	TGTGCCAGCAGCTTAGGCCGGACCGGGGAGCTGTTTTTT	CASSLGRTGELFF
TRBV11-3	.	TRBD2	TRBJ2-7	TGTGCCAGCAGCCCGACTAGCGGGTCCTACGAGCAGTACTTC	CASSPTSGSYEQYF
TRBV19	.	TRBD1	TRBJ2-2	TGTGCCGCTTCCACGACAGGGGCGACCGGGGAGCTGTTTTTT	CAASTTGATGELFF
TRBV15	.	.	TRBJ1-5	TGTGCCACCAGCAGGGCTGAGACAGGACTGAGGCAGCCCCAGCATTTT	CATSRAETGLRQPQHF
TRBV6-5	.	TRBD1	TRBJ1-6	TGTGCCAGCAGCACCAGTGGGACAGGGGCCTCACCCCTCCACTTT	CASSTSGTGASPLHF
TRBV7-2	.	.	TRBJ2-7	TGTGCCAGCAGCCGGGACGGTCGCTACGAGCAGTACTTC	CASSRDGRYEQYF
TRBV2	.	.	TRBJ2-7	TGTGCCAGCCAGGACACACTTCCCAGCTACGAGCAGTACTTC	CASQDTLPSYEQYF
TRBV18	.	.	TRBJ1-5	TGTGCCAGCTCAGGAGATAGGAATCAGCCCCAGCATTTT	CASSGDRNQPQHF
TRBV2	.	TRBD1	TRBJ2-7	TGTGCCAGCAGTGAAACGCGACAGGGTCACGAGCAGTACTTC	CASSETRQGHEQYF
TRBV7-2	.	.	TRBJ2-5	TGTGCCAGCAGCCATTCCTTAGGGGGAGGCCAAGAGACCCAGTACTTC	CASSHSLGGGQETQYF
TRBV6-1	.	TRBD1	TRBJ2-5	TGTGCCAGCAGCCAGGGGGTGGGGACCCAGTACTTC	CASSQGVGTQYF
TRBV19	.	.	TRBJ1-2	TGTGCCAGTAGTAGGAAGGACAGAAACTATGGCTACACCTTC	CASSRKDRNYGYTF
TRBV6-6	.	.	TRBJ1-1	TGTGCCAGCAGTTACTCTGAAGCTTTCTTT	CASSYSEAFF
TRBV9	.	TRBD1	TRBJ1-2	TGTGCCAGCAGCTTGGGACAGGGGGATGGCTACACCTTC	CASSLGQGDGYTF
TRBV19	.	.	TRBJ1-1	TGTGCCAGTAGTACGTACGAGGGAGTGGGGACTGAAGCTTTCTTT	CASSTYEGVGTEAFF
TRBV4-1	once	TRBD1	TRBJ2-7	TGCGCCAGCAGCCAAGGGACAGGGTTCGCCTACGAGCAGTACTTC	CASSQGTGFAYEQYF
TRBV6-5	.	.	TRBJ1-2	TGTGCCTGCAGAACGTCTCCTAACTATGGCTACACCTTC	CACRTSPNYGYTF
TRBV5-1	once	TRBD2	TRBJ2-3	TGCGCCAGCAGCTGGGGTAGACTAGCGGGGGAATCTAGCACAGATACGCAGTATTTT	CASSWGRLAGESSTDTQYF
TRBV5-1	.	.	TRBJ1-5	TGCGCCAGCAGCTTGGAGGGCACAGAACGCCAGCCCCAGCATTTT	CASSLEGTERQPQHF
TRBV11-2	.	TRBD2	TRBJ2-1	TGTGCCAGCAGCTTCCCTAGCGGGGGACCCTACAATGAGCAGTTCTTC	CASSFPSGGPYNEQFF
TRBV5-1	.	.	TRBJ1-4	TGCGCCAGCAGCTTGGGGTCCCAGAAGGAAAAACTGTTTTTT	CASSLGSQKEKLFF
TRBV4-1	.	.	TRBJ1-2	TGCGCCAGCAGCCTTTCCCGCGGGGACTATGGCTACACCTTC	CASSLSRGDYGYTF
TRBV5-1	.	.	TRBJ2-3	TGCGCCAGCAGCTTGCCTCTGGGTACAGATACGCAGTATTTT	CASSLPLGTDTQYF
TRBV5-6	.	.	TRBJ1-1	TGTGCCAGCAGCGAACCCGGCAGGGCTATCAACACTGAAGCTTTCTTT	CASSEPGRAINTEAFF
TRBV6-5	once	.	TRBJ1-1	TGTGCCAGCAGTTATACCGGGACGCTGATGAACACTGAAGCTTTCTTT	CASSYTGTLMNTEAFF
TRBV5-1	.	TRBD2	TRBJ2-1	TGCGCCAGCAGCTTGGGACTAGCTCTGGGAGTTGATGAGCAGTTCTTC	CASSLGLALGVDEQFF
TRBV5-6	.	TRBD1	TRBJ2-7	TGTGCCAGCAGCGCTGGGACAGGTTGGGGGGAGCAGTACTTC	CASSAGTGWGEQYF
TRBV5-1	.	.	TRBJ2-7	TGCGCCAGCAGTCCCCCAATGGCAGGGGGGTCCAACGAGCAGTACTTC	CASSPPMAGGSNEQYF
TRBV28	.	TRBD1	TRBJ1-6	TGTGCCAGCAGTTTAAGAGCAGGGGGCTCACCCCTCCACTTT	CASSLRAGGSPLHF
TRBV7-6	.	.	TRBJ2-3	TGTGCCAGCAGCTTAGCGCGATTCAGTGGGAGTGGAGATACGCAGTATTTT	CASSLARFSGSGDTQYF
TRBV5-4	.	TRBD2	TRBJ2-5	TGTGCCAGCAGCTCAGGGACTAGCGGAAACCAAGAGACCCAGTACTTC	CASSSGTSGNQETQYF
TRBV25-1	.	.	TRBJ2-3	TGTGCCAGCAGTGAACCTAAGGGGGGACCAAGCACAGATACGCAGTATTTT	CASSEPKGGPSTDTQYF
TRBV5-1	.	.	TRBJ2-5	TGCGCCAGCAGCTCCATTCCTGGGGCCGGGGAGACCCAGTACTTC	CASSSIPGAGETQYF